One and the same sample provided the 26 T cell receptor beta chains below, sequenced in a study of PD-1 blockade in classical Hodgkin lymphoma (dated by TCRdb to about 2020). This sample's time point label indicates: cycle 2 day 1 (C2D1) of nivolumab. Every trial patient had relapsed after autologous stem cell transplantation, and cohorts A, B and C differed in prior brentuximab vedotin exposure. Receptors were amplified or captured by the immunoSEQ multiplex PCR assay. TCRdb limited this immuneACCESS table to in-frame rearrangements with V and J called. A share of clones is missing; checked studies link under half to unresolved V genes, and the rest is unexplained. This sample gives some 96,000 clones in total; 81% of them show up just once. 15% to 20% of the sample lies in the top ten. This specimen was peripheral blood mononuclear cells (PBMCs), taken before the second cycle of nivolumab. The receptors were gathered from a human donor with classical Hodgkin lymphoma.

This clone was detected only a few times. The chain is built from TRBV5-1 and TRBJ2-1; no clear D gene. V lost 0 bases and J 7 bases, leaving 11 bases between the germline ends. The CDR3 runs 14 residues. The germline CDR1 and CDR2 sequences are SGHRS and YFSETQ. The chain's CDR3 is CASSLVGWQNEQFF. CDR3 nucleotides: TGCGCCAGCAGCTTGGTAGGGTGGCAGAATGAGCAGTTCTTC.

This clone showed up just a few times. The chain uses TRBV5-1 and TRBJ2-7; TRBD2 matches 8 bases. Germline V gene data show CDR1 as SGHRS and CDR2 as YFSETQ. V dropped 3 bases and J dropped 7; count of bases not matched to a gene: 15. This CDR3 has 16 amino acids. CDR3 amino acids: CASSSTSGGISREQYF. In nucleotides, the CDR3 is TGCGCCAGCAGCTCCACTAGCGGTGGAATCTCTAGGGAGCAGTACTTC.

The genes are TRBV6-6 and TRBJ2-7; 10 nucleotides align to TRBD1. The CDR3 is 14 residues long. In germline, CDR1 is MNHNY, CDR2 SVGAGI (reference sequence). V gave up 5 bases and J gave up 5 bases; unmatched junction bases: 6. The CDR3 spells CASSPRQGADEQYF. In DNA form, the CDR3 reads TGTGCCAGCAGTCCGCGACAGGGGGCAGACGAGCAGTACTTC.

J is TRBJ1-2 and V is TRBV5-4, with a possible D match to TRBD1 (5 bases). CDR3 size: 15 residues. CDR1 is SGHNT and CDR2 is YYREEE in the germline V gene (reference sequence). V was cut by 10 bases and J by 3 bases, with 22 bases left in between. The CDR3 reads CAPVAPAGPYYGYTF. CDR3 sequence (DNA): TGTGCCCCGGTGGCCCCGGCAGGGCCCTACTATGGCTACACCTTC.

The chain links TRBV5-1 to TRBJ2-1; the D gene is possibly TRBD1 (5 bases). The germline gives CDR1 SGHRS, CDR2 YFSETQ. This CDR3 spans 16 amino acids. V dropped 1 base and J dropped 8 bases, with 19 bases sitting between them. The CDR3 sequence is CASSLRPPQEGDEQFF. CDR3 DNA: TGCGCCAGCAGCTTGAGACCCCCACAGGAAGGGGATGAGCAGTTCTTC.

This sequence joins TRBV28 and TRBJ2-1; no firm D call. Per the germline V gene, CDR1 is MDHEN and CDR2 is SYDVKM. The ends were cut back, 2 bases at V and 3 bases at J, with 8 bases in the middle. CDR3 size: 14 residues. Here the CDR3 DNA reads TGTGCCAGCAGTTTACACGGATTCTACAATGAGCAGTTCTTC. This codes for CASSLHGFYNEQFF.

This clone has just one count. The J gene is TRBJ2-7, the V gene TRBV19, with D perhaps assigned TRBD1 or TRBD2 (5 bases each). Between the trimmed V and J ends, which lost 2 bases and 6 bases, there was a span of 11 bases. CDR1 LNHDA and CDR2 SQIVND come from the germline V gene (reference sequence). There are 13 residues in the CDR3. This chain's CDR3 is CASSIRRGTEQYF. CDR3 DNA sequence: TGTGCCAGTAGTATACGGAGAGGGACCGAGCAGTACTTC.

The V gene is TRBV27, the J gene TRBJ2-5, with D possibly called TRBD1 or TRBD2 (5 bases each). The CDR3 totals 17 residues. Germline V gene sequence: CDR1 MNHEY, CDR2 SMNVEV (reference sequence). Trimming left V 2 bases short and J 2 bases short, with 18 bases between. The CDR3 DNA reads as TGTGCCAGCAGTTTACGTCGGACAACGGGCGGGCAAGAGACCCAGTACTTC. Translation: CASSLRRTTGGQETQYF.

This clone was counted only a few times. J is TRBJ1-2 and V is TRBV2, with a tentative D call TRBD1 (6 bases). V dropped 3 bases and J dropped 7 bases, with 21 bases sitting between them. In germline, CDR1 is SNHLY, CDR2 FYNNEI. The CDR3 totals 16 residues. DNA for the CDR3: TGTGCCAGCAGTGACGTGTGGCGGGCAGGGGTTGGTGGCTACACCTTC. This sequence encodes CASSDVWRAGVGGYTF.

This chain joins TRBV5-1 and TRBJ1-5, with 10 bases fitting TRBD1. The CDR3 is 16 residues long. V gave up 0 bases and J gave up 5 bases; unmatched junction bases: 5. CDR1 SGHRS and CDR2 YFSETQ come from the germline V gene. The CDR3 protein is CASSLAPGQGYQPQHF. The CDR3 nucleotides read TGCGCCAGCAGCTTGGCGCCGGGACAGGGGTATCAGCCCCAGCATTTT.

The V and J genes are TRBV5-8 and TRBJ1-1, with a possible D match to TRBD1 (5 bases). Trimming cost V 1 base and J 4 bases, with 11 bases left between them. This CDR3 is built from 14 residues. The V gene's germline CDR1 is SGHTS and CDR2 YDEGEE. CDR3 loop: CASSLYRLATEAFF. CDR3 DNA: TGTGCCAGCAGCTTGTACAGGCTTGCCACTGAAGCTTTCTTT. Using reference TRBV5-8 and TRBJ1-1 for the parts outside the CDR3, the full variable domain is EAGVTQSPTHLIKTRGQQATLRCSPISGHTSVYWYQQALGLGLQFLLWYDEGEERNRGNFPPRFSGRQFPNYSSELNVNALELEDSALYLCASSLYRLATEAFFGQGTRLTVV.

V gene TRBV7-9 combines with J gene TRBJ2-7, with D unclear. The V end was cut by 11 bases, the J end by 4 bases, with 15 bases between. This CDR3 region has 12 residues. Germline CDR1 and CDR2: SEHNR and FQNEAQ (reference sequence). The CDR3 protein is CAVRTELYEQYF. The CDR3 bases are TGTGCCGTACGGACGGAGTTGTACGAGCAGTACTTC.

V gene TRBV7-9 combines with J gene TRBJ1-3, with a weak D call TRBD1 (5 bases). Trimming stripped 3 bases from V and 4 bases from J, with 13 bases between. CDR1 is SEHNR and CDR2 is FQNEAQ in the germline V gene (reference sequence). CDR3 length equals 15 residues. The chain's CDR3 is CASSFGGAQGNTIYF. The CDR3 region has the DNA TGTGCCAGCAGCTTCGGAGGGGCGCAAGGAAACACCATATATTTT.

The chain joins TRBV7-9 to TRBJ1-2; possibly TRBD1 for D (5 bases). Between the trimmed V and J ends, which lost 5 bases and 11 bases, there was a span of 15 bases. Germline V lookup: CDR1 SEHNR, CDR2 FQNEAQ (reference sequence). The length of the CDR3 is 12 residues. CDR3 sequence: CASSLPLGTYTF. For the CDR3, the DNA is TGTGCCAGCAGCCTCCCCTTAGGGACTTACACCTTC.

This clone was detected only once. The CDR3 loop reads CAISESGMNTEAFF. The CDR3 nucleotides read TGTGCCATCAGTGAGTCCGGAATGAACACTGAAGCTTTCTTT. The chain links TRBV10-3 to TRBJ1-1; D is uncertain. V was trimmed by 0 bases and J by 0 bases, leaving 5 bases between them. Germline CDR1 ENHRY, CDR2 SYGVKD. This CDR3 contains 14 residues.

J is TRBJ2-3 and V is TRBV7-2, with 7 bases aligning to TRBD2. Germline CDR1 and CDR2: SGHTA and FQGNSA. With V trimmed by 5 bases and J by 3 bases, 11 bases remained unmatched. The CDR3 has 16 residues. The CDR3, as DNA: TGTGCCAGCAGCCACTTGACTAGCCCAAGTACAGATACGCAGTATTTT. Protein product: CASSHLTSPSTDTQYF.

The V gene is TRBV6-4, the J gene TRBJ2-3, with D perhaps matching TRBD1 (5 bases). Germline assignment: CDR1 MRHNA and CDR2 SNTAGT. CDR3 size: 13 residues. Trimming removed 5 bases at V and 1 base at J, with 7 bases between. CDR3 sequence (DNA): TGTGCCAGCAGTAAACAGGGCACAGATACGCAGTATTTT. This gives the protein CASSKQGTDTQYF.

CDR3 region: CASSPWGGVGWNIQYF. As DNA, the CDR3 is TGTGCCAGCAGCCCCTGGGGGGGCGTCGGTTGGAACATTCAGTACTTC. The V and J genes are TRBV28 and TRBJ2-4; perhaps TRBD2 as D (7 bases). V shed 6 bases and J shed 7 bases, with 22 bases lying between them. CDR1 and CDR2 (germline): MDHEN, SYDVKM. CDR3 length equals 16 residues.

The CDR3 loop reads CASSPGREDEQYF. CDR3 nucleotide sequence: TGTGCCAGCTCACCCGGGAGGGAGGACGAGCAGTACTTC. The chain recombines TRBV18 with TRBJ2-7; 8 nucleotides match TRBD2. This CDR3 is built from 13 residues. Germline CDR1 KGHSH, CDR2 LQKENI. J gave up 5 bases and V 3 bases, and 3 bases lay outside the gene matches. Supplemented by reference TRBV18 and TRBJ2-7, the full variable domain reads NAGVMQNPRHLVRRRGQEARLRCSPMKGHSHVYWYRQLPEEGLKFMVYLQKENIIDESGMPKERFSAEFPKEGPSILRIQQVVRGDSAAYFCASSPGREDEQYFGPGTRLTVT.

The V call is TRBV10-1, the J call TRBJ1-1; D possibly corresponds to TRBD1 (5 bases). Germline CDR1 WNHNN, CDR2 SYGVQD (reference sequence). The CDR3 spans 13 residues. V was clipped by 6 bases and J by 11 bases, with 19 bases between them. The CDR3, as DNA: TGCGCCAGCAGCCTAGGAGGGGAACCGCGGGCTTTCTTT. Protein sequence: CASSLGGEPRAFF.

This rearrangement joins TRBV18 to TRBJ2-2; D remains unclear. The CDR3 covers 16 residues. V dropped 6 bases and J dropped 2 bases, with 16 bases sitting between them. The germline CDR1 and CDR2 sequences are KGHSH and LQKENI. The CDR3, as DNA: TGTGCCAGCTCCCCTTATGAGTTCCTAAACACCGGGGAGCTGTTTTTT. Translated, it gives CASSPYEFLNTGELFF.

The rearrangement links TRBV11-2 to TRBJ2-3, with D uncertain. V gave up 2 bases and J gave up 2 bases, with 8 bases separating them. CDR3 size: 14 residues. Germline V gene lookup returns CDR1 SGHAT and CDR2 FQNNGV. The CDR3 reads CASSLSGVTDTQYF. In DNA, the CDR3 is TGTGCCAGCAGCTTATCTGGGGTCACAGATACGCAGTATTTT.

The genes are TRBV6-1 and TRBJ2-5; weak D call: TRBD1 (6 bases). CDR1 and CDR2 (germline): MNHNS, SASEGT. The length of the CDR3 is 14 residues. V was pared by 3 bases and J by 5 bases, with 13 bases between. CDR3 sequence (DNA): TGTGCCAGCAGTGAGGCAGGGGCCAGGGAGACCCAGTACTTC. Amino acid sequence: CASSEAGARETQYF.

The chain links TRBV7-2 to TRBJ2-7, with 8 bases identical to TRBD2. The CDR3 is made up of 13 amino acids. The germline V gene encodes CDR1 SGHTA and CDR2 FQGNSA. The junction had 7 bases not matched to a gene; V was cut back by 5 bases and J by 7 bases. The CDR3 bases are TGTGCCAGCAGCGCACCGGGGGGGAGAGAGCAGTACTTC. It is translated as CASSAPGGREQYF. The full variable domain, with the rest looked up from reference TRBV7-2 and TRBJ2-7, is GAGVSQSPSNKVTEKGKDVELRCDPISGHTALYWYRQSLGQGLEFLIYFQGNSAPDKSGLPSDRFSAERTGGSVSTLTIQRTQQEDSAVYLCASSAPGGREQYFGPGTRLTVT.

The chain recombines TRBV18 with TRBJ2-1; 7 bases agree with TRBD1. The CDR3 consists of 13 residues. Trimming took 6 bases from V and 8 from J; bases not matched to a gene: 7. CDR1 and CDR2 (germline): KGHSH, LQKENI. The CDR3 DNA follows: TGTGCCAGCTCTCCCAGGGGGATCGATGAGCAGTTCTTC. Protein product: CASSPRGIDEQFF.

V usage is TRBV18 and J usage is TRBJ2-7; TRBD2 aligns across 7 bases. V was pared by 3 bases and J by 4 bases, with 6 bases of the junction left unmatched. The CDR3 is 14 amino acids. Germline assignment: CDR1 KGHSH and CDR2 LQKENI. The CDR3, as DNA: TGTGCCAGCTCACCGCCTAGCGGAGCATACGAGCAGTACTTC. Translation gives CASSPPSGAYEQYF.